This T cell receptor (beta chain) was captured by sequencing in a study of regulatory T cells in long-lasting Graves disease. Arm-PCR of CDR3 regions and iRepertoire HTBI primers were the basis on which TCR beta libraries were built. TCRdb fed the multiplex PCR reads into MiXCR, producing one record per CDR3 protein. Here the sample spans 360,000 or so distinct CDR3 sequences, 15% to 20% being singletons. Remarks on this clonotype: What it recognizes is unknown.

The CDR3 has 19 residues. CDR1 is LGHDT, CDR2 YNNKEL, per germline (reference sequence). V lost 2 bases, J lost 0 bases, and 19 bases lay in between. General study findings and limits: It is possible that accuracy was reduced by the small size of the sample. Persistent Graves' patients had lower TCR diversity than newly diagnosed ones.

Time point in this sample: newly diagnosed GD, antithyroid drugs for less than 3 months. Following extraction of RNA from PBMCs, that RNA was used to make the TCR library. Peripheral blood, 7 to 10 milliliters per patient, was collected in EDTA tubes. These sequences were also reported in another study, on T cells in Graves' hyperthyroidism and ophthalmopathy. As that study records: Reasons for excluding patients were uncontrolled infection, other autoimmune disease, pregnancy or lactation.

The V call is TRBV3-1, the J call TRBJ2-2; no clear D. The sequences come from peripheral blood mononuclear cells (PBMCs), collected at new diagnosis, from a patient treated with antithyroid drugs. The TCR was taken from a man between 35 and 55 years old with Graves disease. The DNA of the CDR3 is TGTGCCAGCAGCCAATTGGGCCGGTCGGCATACGCGAACACCGGGGAGCTGTTTTTT. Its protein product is CASSQLGRSAYANTGELFF.